Ten or more counts support the clone carrying this TCR beta chain. Losses at the gene ends were 5 bases for V and 5 bases for J; bases not matched to a gene: 6. The CDR3 is 14 amino acids. TCRdb itself ran the RT-PCR reads through MiXCR, one entry per CDR3 protein. This sample has about 680,000 distinct CDR3 sequences, with approximately 14% found just once. The chain uses TRBV12-3 or TRBV12-4 and TRBJ2-7; the match to TRBD1 covers 10 bases. The TCR originated in a female donor in good health, serving as a healthy control. Sequenced input: memory CD4+ T cells from blood. CDR3 sequence (DNA): TGTGCCAGCAGTCGAAGGACAGGGGGGGACGAGCAGTACTTC. Translating it yields CASSRRTGGDEQYF.